This T cell receptor beta chain was captured in a study of monozygotic twins with inflammatory bowel disease. The V gene's germline CDR1 is MNHEY and CDR2 SVGAGI. CDR3 size: 15 residues. Study-wide results and limits: Healthy twins showed more clonotype sharing with others than IBD patients, especially patients with disease activity.

Input per TCR library consisted of approximately 4,000 ng of total RNA. TCRdb reprocessed the 5' RACE reads and reports one entry per CDR3 protein, with no DNA. The specimen's table records approximately 330,000 distinct CDR3 sequences. Comments on this clonotype: Its antigen remains unidentified.

The rearrangement joins TRBV6-5 to TRBJ2-1; the D call of TRBD2 rests on TCRdb alone, since no DNA is present to check it. Source material: blood. This TCR derives from a human donor with ulcerative colitis or Crohn's disease, or a healthy co-twin of an affected twin (not recorded which). Here the CDR3 reads CASSFNSPSYNEQFF.